This is a list of T cell receptor beta chains from one sample in a study of blood T cells in healthy people across ages. In TCRdb, the 5' RACE reads were re-called with MiXCR into one record per CDR3 protein. The table lists some 730,000 distinct CDR3 sequences, approximately 21% of them singletons. Sequencing was done on a sample of blood. The source of these receptors is a man aged 65 to 79 in good health. CDR3s include the opening cysteine and the closing phenylalanine or tryptophan. The D gene is left open where the match is weak. A clone size is listed for some rows: how often the clone was seen (once, few, many), or a class if it is expanded.

d_gene	v_gene	j_gene	abundance	CDR3aa	CDR3nt
TRBD1	TRBV20-1	TRBJ1-5	NA	CSASRFGQGSSSNQPQHF	TGCAGTGCTAGTCGCTTCGGACAGGGATCGTCGAGCAATCAGCCCCAGCATTTT
TRBD1	TRBV5-1	TRBJ1-2	few	CASSLESRGQVGYTF	TGCGCCAGCAGCTTGGAATCCAGGGGGCAGGTTGGCTACACCTTC
TRBD1	TRBV19	TRBJ1-2	few	CASSQRQGLGYTF	TGTGCCAGTAGTCAAAGACAGGGCTTGGGCTACACCTTC
NA	TRBV7-9	TRBJ1-2	few	CASSRHHDYGYTF	TGTGCCAGCAGTCGACACCATGACTATGGCTACACCTTC
NA	TRBV20-1	TRBJ1-1	NA	CNARDAGTPVTEAFF	TGCAATGCTAGAGATGCGGGGACCCCTGTAACTGAAGCTTTCTTT
TRBD2	TRBV11-2	TRBJ2-1	NA	CASSFSGLAGNNEQFF	TGTGCCAGCAGCTTCTCGGGACTAGCGGGGAACAATGAGCAGTTCTTC
NA	TRBV5-4	TRBJ1-3	few	CASSLVPSSGNTIYF	TGTGCCAGCAGCTTGGTGCCTAGCTCTGGAAACACCATATATTTT
TRBD1	TRBV5-4	TRBJ2-1	many	CASSLGTGGYNEQFF	TGTGCCAGCAGCTTGGGGACAGGGGGATACAATGAGCAGTTCTTC
NA	TRBV29-1	TRBJ1-2	many	CSVDGNYGYTF	TGCAGCGTTGACGGGAACTATGGCTACACCTTC
TRBD2	TRBV3-1	TRBJ2-7	NA	CASSHSSGDSEQYF	TGTGCCAGCAGCCACTCTAGCGGGGACTCCGAGCAGTACTTC
NA	TRBV7-8	TRBJ2-7	NA	CASSSQSSYEQYF	TGTGCCAGCAGCTCACAAAGCTCCTACGAGCAGTACTTC
TRBD2	TRBV11-2	TRBJ2-3	NA	CASSAIAGGLADTQYF	TGTGCCAGCAGCGCGATAGCGGGGGGGCTAGCAGATACGCAGTATTTT
NA	TRBV6-5	TRBJ2-1	once	CASTNSAGNEQFF	TGTGCCAGCACCAACTCCGCCGGGAATGAGCAGTTCTTC
NA	TRBV3-1	TRBJ1-2	NA	CASRVWNGYGYTF	TGTGCCAGCCGGGTCTGGAATGGCTATGGCTACACCTTC
NA	TRBV18	TRBJ2-1	NA	CASSPRRDFDNEQFF	TGTGCCAGCTCACCACGACGGGATTTTGACAATGAGCAGTTCTTC